Given below is one T cell receptor beta chain in context. Clones were sequenced by immunoSEQ multiplex PCR, and TCRdb holds only the in-frame ones, with some missing. This table holds roughly 200,000 clones, around 86% found once. The data were taken from a study of blood T cell repertoires in COVID-19. Study summary: Material from acute and convalescent COVID-19 was sourced from the United States, Italy and Spain.

Participant-given clinical history determined each cohort assignment. Sequencing used PBMCs or T cells enriched from blood (not recorded which). The sequence was obtained from a woman in her twenties or thirties who had recovered from COVID-19.

In DNA form, the CDR3 reads TGTGCCACCAGTGACGCTTTAACGGGTAGCGGGAGTCAGGATGAGCAGTTCTTC. Amino acid sequence: CATSDALTGSGSQDEQFF. The chain carries TRBV24-1 and TRBJ2-1; the match to TRBD2 covers 9 bases. The CDR3 is 18 residues long. V was clipped by 4 bases and J by 8 bases; unmatched bases: 17. Germline-derived CDR1 and CDR2 are KGHDR and SFDVKD.